These 27 T cell receptor beta chains were sequenced from one sample in a study of regulatory T cells in long-lasting Graves disease. Combining iRepertoire HTBI primers with Arm-PCR of CDR3 regions, the authors built TCR beta libraries. TCRdb re-called the multiplex PCR reads through MiXCR, storing one row per CDR3 protein. Counted here are around 400,000 distinct CDR3 sequences, less than 20% occurring once; the ten biggest clones make up around a fifth. Time point in this sample: newly diagnosed GD, antithyroid drugs for less than 3 months. Extracted PBMC RNA gave rise to the TCR library. The starting material was peripheral blood mononuclear cells (PBMCs), obtained at new diagnosis, from a patient treated with antithyroid drugs. These receptors all come from a female donor with Graves disease.

The CDR3 nucleotides are TGTGCCAGCAGCTTACCGCGGACAGTCTCTGGAAACACCATATATTTT. Translation gives CASSLPRTVSGNTIYF. The genes are TRBV5-6 and TRBJ1-3; a possible D gene is TRBD1 (6 bases). Germline V CDR1 and CDR2: SGHDT, YYEEEE. V was shortened by 2 bases and J by 0 bases, with 12 bases between the two germline ends. This CDR3 has 16 residues.

V and J are TRBV5-8 and TRBJ1-1; possible D gene TRBD1, 5 bases. The CDR3 consists of 15 residues. The germline V and J ends were trimmed by 2 bases and 0 bases, with 11 bases remaining between them. Germline CDR1 and CDR2: SGHTS and YDEGEE. This chain's CDR3 is CASSFQGSLNTEAFF. The CDR3 DNA sequence: TGTGCCAGCAGCTTTCAGGGCTCCCTGAACACTGAAGCTTTCTTT.

At least ten counts were recorded for this clonotype. The chain carries TRBV10-3 and TRBJ1-2, with D possibly being TRBD1 (5 bases). The V and J ends lost 0 bases and 6 bases respectively, with 11 bases between them. Germline-derived CDR1 and CDR2 are ENHRY and SYGVKD. This CDR3 comprises 14 residues. The CDR3 is CAISESRQGDGYTF. The DNA of the CDR3 is TGTGCCATCAGTGAGTCCCGGCAGGGTGATGGCTACACCTTC.

This clonotype came up many times. The V and J genes are TRBV20-1 and TRBJ2-7; no clear D gene. This CDR3 is 13 amino acids long. Germline V CDR1 and CDR2: DFQATT, SNEGSKA (reference sequence). The V gene lost 3 bases and the J gene lost 0 bases, with 9 bases spanning the gap. For the CDR3, the DNA is TGCAGTGCTAGGACATCCAGCTCCTACGAGCAGTACTTC. Translating it yields CSARTSSSYEQYF.

In this sample, this clonotype turned up many times. The rearrangement links TRBV28 to TRBJ1-5, with TRBD1 as a possible D gene (5 bases). From germline, CDR1 is MDHEN and CDR2 SYDVKM. V lost 5 bases and J 5 bases, leaving 10 bases between the germline ends. The CDR3 has 13 residues. DNA of the CDR3: TGTGCCAGCAGTGCAGGGAGGGATCAGCCCCAGCATTTT. Translated, it gives CASSAGRDQPQHF.

There are many counts of this clonotype. The rearrangement joins TRBV7-9 to TRBJ1-5; D perhaps matches TRBD1 (5 bases). Germline CDR1 and CDR2: SEHNR and FQNEAQ (reference sequence). CDR3 length: 14 residues. Trimming took off 3 bases at V and 5 bases at J, with 11 bases between the two ends. The CDR3 region has the DNA TGTGCCAGCAGCTTCACGGGGGAGGATCAGCCCCAGCATTTT. This sequence encodes CASSFTGEDQPQHF.

This clonotype was seen at least ten times. The chain's CDR3 is CASSYDDAGYQPQHF. As DNA, the CDR3 is TGTGCCAGCAGTTACGACGACGCTGGATATCAGCCCCAGCATTTT. The gene calls are TRBV6-5 and TRBJ1-5; D unresolved. V shed 2 bases and J shed 5 bases, with 13 bases lying between them. Germline lookup yields CDR1 MNHEY and CDR2 SVGAGI. The CDR3 contains 15 residues.

This clonotype came up a few times. This rearrangement joins TRBV5-1 to TRBJ2-2, with D possibly matching TRBD2 (5 bases). V lost 3 bases to trimming and J lost 3 bases, with 15 bases between them. The CDR3 sequence is 16 residues long. Germline V gene data show CDR1 as SGHRS and CDR2 as YFSETQ. CDR3 in DNA: TGCGCCAGCAGCTGGACTTGGTCACCGGACACCGGGGAGCTGTTTTTT. It codes for CASSWTWSPDTGELFF.

This clonotype has ten or more counts. The chain recombines TRBV15 with TRBJ2-2; D is possibly TRBD2 (6 bases). Germline V gene sequence: CDR1 LNHNV, CDR2 YYDKDF (reference sequence). The length of the CDR3 is 15 residues. V lost 3 bases and J lost 1, with 9 bases in between. The CDR3 DNA reads as TGTGCCACCAGCAGTGGTAGCGGGAACACCGGGGAGCTGTTTTTT. This gives the protein CATSSGSGNTGELFF.

This clonotype was seen many times. The chain uses TRBV27 and TRBJ2-7; 8 nucleotides align to TRBD2. The germline CDR1 and CDR2 sequences are MNHEY and SMNVEV (reference sequence). The junction had 17 bases not matched to a gene; V was cut back by 6 bases and J by 7 bases. This CDR3 region has 16 residues. CDR3 nucleotide sequence: TGTGCCAGCAGCCCCGCCCCCGGGAGGGCCGATTCGGAGCAGTACTTC. Translating gives CASSPAPGRADSEQYF.

This clonotype was detected many times. The chain carries TRBV6-1 and TRBJ2-7; D is possibly TRBD1 (6 bases). The V end lost 6 bases, the J end lost 1 base, and 10 bases lay between the germline ends. The CDR3 covers 13 residues. Germline CDR1 is MNHNS and CDR2 is SASEGT. The CDR3 loop is CASRRTGSYEQYF. CDR3 bases: TGTGCCAGCAGACGCACAGGGTCCTACGAGCAGTACTTC.

Details on this clonotype: The junction differs from germline at one of its ends, possibly a read error. V and J are TRBV19 and TRBJ1-1; 8 nucleotides line up with TRBD1. The CDR3 consists of 17 residues. Per the germline V gene, CDR1 is LNHDA and CDR2 is SQIVND (reference sequence). The CDR3 DNA is TGTGCCAGTAGTACAACTGGACAGGGAAGGTGGGTCACTGGAGCTTTCTTT. Amino acids: CASSTTGQGRWVTGAFF.

The chain joins TRBV7-2 to TRBJ1-4; TRBD1 is a possible D gene (5 bases). This CDR3 has 13 amino acids. Trimming stripped 7 bases from V and 6 bases from J, with 12 bases between. Germline V gene lookup returns CDR1 SGHTA and CDR2 FQGNSA. CDR3 nucleotides: TGTGCCAGCACGACCTACAGGCATGAAAAACTGTTTTTT. Its protein is CASTTYRHEKLFF.

Comment on this clonotype: The junction shows a germline mismatch at one end, possibly a read error. The V call is TRBV19, the J call TRBJ1-5; D is undetermined. CDR1 and CDR2 from the germline V gene are LNHDA and SQIVND (reference sequence). The CDR3 has 15 residues. For the CDR3, the DNA is TGTGCCAGTAGTATAGGCCAGACCAGCAATCAGCCCCCGCATTTT. Translating gives CASSIGQTSNQPPHF.

The chain carries TRBV20-1 and TRBJ2-7, with D maybe TRBD1 (6 bases). V lost 6 bases and J lost 3, with 15 bases in between. CDR1 is DFQATT, CDR2 SNEGSKA, per germline (reference sequence). CDR3 length: 13 amino acids. This chain's CDR3 is CSASGDRNYEQYF. DNA for the CDR3: TGCAGTGCGTCCGGAGACAGGAACTACGAGCAGTACTTC.

This clonotype was observed many times. J is TRBJ1-4 and V is TRBV7-9, with D perhaps matching TRBD1 (5 bases). This CDR3 spans 16 amino acids. The germline V gene has CDR1 SEHNR and CDR2 FQNEAQ (reference sequence). The V and J ends lost 5 bases and 0 bases respectively, with 13 bases between them. The CDR3 region is CASSPPGTSTNEKLFF. The CDR3 DNA follows: TGTGCCAGCAGCCCACCCGGGACCTCAACTAATGAAAAACTGTTTTTT.

Of note for this clonotype: Compared with germline, one end of the junction differs, possibly owing to a read error. The chain uses TRBV11-2 and TRBJ1-1; possible D gene TRBD1, 5 bases. Germline CDR1 is SGHAT and CDR2 is FQNNGV. This CDR3 contains 16 residues. CDR3 loop: CASSLEPHRLNTEASF. CDR3 coding DNA: TGTGCCAGCAGCTTAGAACCCCACAGGTTAAACACTGAAGCTTCCTTT. The full variable domain, its missing parts supplied by reference TRBV11-2 and TRBJ1-1, is EAGVAQSPRYKIIEKRQSVAFWCNPISGHATLYWYQQILGQGPKLLIQFQNNGVVDDSQLPKDRFSAERLKGVDSTLKIQPAKLEDSAVYLCASSLEPHRLNTEASFGQGTRLTVV.

This clonotype was counted at least ten times. V and J are TRBV6-1 and TRBJ1-1; 7 nucleotides line up with TRBD1. The trim removed 5 bases at V and 4 bases at J, leaving 16 bases unmatched. CDR1 is MNHNS and CDR2 is SASEGT in the germline V gene. CDR3 size: 17 residues. The CDR3 coding sequence is TGTGCCAGCAGTTACCTTCTGTTGTTGGGACAGAGCACTGAAGCTTTCTTT. Translating it yields CASSYLLLLGQSTEAFF.

This chain's CDR3 is CASRGQGYYEQYF. The CDR3 coding sequence is TGTGCCAGCAGGGGACAGGGCTACTACGAGCAGTACTTC. The chain employs TRBV11-2 and TRBJ2-7; the match to TRBD1 covers 9 bases. Looked up from germline, CDR1 is SGHAT and CDR2 is FQNNGV. The junction had 3 bases not matched to a gene; V was cut back by 6 bases and J by 3 bases. This CDR3 region has 13 residues.

This clonotype was seen many times. The rearrangement uses TRBV9 and TRBJ2-3, with D unclear. V lost 6 bases and J 1 base, leaving 9 bases between the germline ends. Germline CDR1 is SGDLS and CDR2 is YYNGEE. The CDR3 extends over 13 amino acids. In DNA, the CDR3 is TGTGCCAGCAACGGTGGGGGCACAGATACGCAGTATTTT. This translates into CASNGGGTDTQYF.

In this sample, this clonotype turned up many times. This chain links TRBV28 with TRBJ2-3; D may be TRBD2 (7 bases). This CDR3 contains 15 residues. CDR1 and CDR2 (germline): MDHEN, SYDVKM. The V end lost 8 bases, the J end lost 2 bases, and 17 bases lay between the germline ends. The CDR3 nucleotides are TGTGCCAGCGGATCCCAGGGGAGGGCCACAGATACGCAGTATTTT. Protein sequence: CASGSQGRATDTQYF.

This clonotype has at least ten counts. The chain employs TRBV6-1 and TRBJ1-2; TRBD1 matches at 7 bases. The germline V gene has CDR1 MNHNS and CDR2 SASEGT. The ends lost 6 bases at V and 8 bases at J; junction bases unmatched: 9. There are 13 residues in the CDR3. The CDR3 DNA is TGTGCCAGCAGGGACCACAGGGGCGAGGGCTACACCTTC. Translated, it gives CASRDHRGEGYTF.

This clonotype was seen ten or more times. This rearrangement joins TRBV10-3 to TRBJ2-2; a weak D match, TRBD1 (6 bases). The CDR3 has 14 amino acids. CDR1 and CDR2 from the germline V gene are ENHRY and SYGVKD. Trimming removed 6 bases at V and 0 bases at J, with 8 bases between. This chain's CDR3 is CAIRGTSNTGELFF. CDR3 in DNA: TGTGCCATCAGGGGGACATCGAACACCGGGGAGCTGTTTTTT.

This clonotype was detected many times. The chain couples TRBV7-3 to TRBJ2-2; TRBD1 might be the D (5 bases). V lost 4 bases and J lost 3, with 12 bases in between. CDR1 SGHTA and CDR2 FQGTGA come from the germline V gene. The CDR3 totals 15 residues. The chain's CDR3 is CASSSDPGYTGELFF. CDR3 DNA: TGTGCCAGCAGCTCGGACCCAGGGTACACCGGGGAGCTGTTTTTT.

This clonotype has a handful of counts. V and J are TRBV12-3 or TRBV12-4 and TRBJ1-2; tentative D call: TRBD1 (6 bases). Trimming pared 10 bases from V and 2 bases from J, leaving 11 bases between. The CDR3 is 12 amino acids. The CDR3 region is CATTTGNYGYTF. The CDR3 DNA sequence: TGTGCCACTACAACAGGGAACTATGGCTACACCTTC.

This clonotype showed up many times. The chain joins TRBV6-1 to TRBJ1-5, with D tentatively TRBD1 (6 bases). The CDR3 runs to 14 residues. In germline, CDR1 is MNHNS, CDR2 SASEGT. Trimming pared 5 bases from V and 7 bases from J, leaving 15 bases between. In nucleotides, the CDR3 is TGTGCCAGCAGTCGGGACAAGCATAGCCAGCCCCAGCATTTT. The encoded protein is CASSRDKHSQPQHF.

This clonotype was observed many times. Germline is not matched at one junction end, which may reflect a read error. The rearrangement uses TRBV11-2 and TRBJ1-1; D possibly corresponds to TRBD1 (5 bases). There are 12 residues in the CDR3. CDR1 is SGHAT and CDR2 is FQNNGV in the germline V gene. The CDR3 bases are TGTGCCAGCAGCGTAGACAGCGGTGAAGCTTTCTTT. Translated: CASSVDSGEAFF. The entire variable domain, with the rest obtained from reference TRBV11-2 and TRBJ1-1, is as follows: EAGVAQSPRYKIIEKRQSVAFWCNPISGHATLYWYQQILGQGPKLLIQFQNNGVVDDSQLPKDRFSAERLKGVDSTLKIQPAKLEDSAVYLCASSVDSGEAFFGQGTRLTVV.